These T cell receptor beta chains were read from a single sample in a study of T cell repertoires in cytomegalovirus infection. These TCRs are of unknown antigen specificity. TCRdb recomputed calls from the reads with MiXCR, one row per CDR3 protein. The sample holds 700,000 to 900,000 distinct CDR3 sequences, under 35% seen once. The sample in question was cultured CD8+ T cells from PBMCs, obtained from culture after CMV antigen stimulation. These receptors were taken from a human donor in good health (CMV status not recorded). Some clones in this sample may be carry-over from other donors' samples. Each CDR3 is given with its conserved first and last residue. The D gene is left open where the match is weak. Size is stated for part of the rows, as once, few or many counts, or as a class when the clone is expanded.

.,TRBV7-6,few,TRBJ1-6,TGTGCCAGCAGTGACACGGGAAGCTCCTATAATTCACCCCTCCACTTT,CASSDTGSSYNSPLHF
.,TRBV6-2/TRBV6-3,.,TRBJ2-2,TGTGCCAGCAGTTACCTCCAGGGGCCGAACACCGGGGAGCTGTTTTTT,CASSYLQGPNTGELFF
TRBD1,TRBV7-9,many,TRBJ2-1,TGTGCCAGCAGGGAATGGACAGGGGCTCAATTTGACAATAGTGAGCAGTTCTTC,CASREWTGAQFDNSEQFF
TRBD2,TRBV7-6,few,TRBJ2-3,TGTGCCAGCAGCCGGGCTTTTGCGGGGGCAGATACGCAGTATTTT,CASSRAFAGADTQYF
TRBD1,TRBV6-6,few,TRBJ1-2,TGTGCCAGCACTTGGGACAGGAATGGCTACACCTTC,CASTWDRNGYTF
TRBD1,TRBV29-1,.,TRBJ1-5,TGCAGCGTTGAAGAAGGGACAGGGCTTCAGCCCCAGCATTTT,CSVEEGTGLQPQHF
.,TRBV27,.,TRBJ1-1,TGTGCCAGCAGTTTAGTGGAGCCTGGACTGAACACTGAAGCTTTCTTT,CASSLVEPGLNTEAFF
.,TRBV28,few,TRBJ1-5,TGTGCCAGCACCCTTTGGAGCAATCAGCCCCAGCATTTT,CASTLWSNQPQHF
.,TRBV27,few,TRBJ2-1,TGTGCCAGCAGCTCCTCCTCTAGCGCAAAACCACTTTACAATGAGCAGTTCTTC,CASSSSSSAKPLYNEQFF
.,TRBV11-3,.,TRBJ1-1,TGTGCCAGCAGCTTGACATATGGCACTGAAGCTTTCTTT,CASSLTYGTEAFF
TRBD1,TRBV4-3,.,TRBJ1-2,TGCGCCAGCAGCCAAGTGACAGGGACGGTCTATGGCTACACCTTC,CASSQVTGTVYGYTF
TRBD1,TRBV6-1,few,TRBJ1-5,TGTGCCAGCAGTCAACAAGCCCCCCACAGGGGACTCAATCAGCCCCAGCATTTT,CASSQQAPHRGLNQPQHF
.,TRBV20-1,.,TRBJ1-5,TGCAGTGCCACTCAGTCGCTGCTGACGGTAACATATAGCAATCAGCCCCAGCATTTT,CSATQSLLTVTYSNQPQHF
TRBD2,TRBV7-9,.,TRBJ2-1,TGTGCCAGCAGCTCCTTTTCCGGGACTAGCGGTTACAATGAGCAGTTCTTC,CASSSFSGTSGYNEQFF
.,TRBV2,.,TRBJ1-5,TGTGCCAGCAGTGAAGTTCCCGGAAATCAGCCCCAGCATTTT,CASSEVPGNQPQHF
TRBD2,TRBV3-1,.,TRBJ2-3,TGTGCCAGCAGTCCTTGGAGCGGGGAGATCACAGATACGCAGTATTTT,CASSPWSGEITDTQYF
.,TRBV12-3/TRBV12-4,.,TRBJ2-5,TGTGGCAGCACTCAGGGGAACGGAGAGACCCAGTACTTC,CGSTQGNGETQYF
.,TRBV20-1,.,TRBJ2-3,TGCAGTGCTCCAAGAGGGGGTGGTACAGATACGCAGTATTTT,CSAPRGGGTDTQYF
.,TRBV2,.,TRBJ2-3,TGTGCCAGCTTAGAAGGCAGTCAACTCACAGATACGCAGTATTTT,CASLEGSQLTDTQYF
.,TRBV12-3/TRBV12-4,few,TRBJ1-2,TGTGCCAGCACCCTGGGGATTCGCGGCTACACCTTC,CASTLGIRGYTF
TRBD2,TRBV20-1,few,TRBJ2-1,TGCAGTGCTATTCGGCTAGCGGGACTCTCCTACAATGAGCAGTTCTTC,CSAIRLAGLSYNEQFF
TRBD1,TRBV7-6,.,TRBJ2-3,TGTGCCAGCAGCTCAGTGGACAGGGTCACTTATTTT,CASSSVDRVTYF
TRBD1,TRBV25-1,.,TRBJ2-4,TGTGCCAGCAGTGGGGGACAGGGGTTAGCCAAAAACATTCAGTACTTC,CASSGGQGLAKNIQYF
.,TRBV12-5,.,TRBJ1-1,TGTGCTAGTGGGCCCGGGGAAAAGGGCCCTGAAGCTTTCTTT,CASGPGEKGPEAFF
.,TRBV6-1,few,TRBJ2-7,TGTGCCAGCAGTTATTTCGGGGCGTACGAGCAGTACTTC,CASSYFGAYEQYF
.,TRBV19,many,TRBJ1-1,TGTGCCAGCAGTAAAGGGTTTACTGAAGCTTTCTTT,CASSKGFTEAFF
.,TRBV19,.,TRBJ1-1,TGTGCCAGTACCCGTAGGCAGGACACTGAAGCTTTCTTT,CASTRRQDTEAFF
.,TRBV4-1,.,TRBJ1-4,TGCGCCAGCAGCCCTATGGGATTTACTAATGAAAAACTGTTTTTT,CASSPMGFTNEKLFF
TRBD1,TRBV6-1,few,TRBJ2-7,TGTGCCAGCAGTGTGGGACAGATCTCCTACGAGCAGTACTTC,CASSVGQISYEQYF
.,TRBV7-9,many,TRBJ2-1,TGTGCCAGCAGCTCGGATCCCAGTTGGGAGCAGTTCTTC,CASSSDPSWEQFF
TRBD2,TRBV11-3,few,TRBJ2-1,TGTGCCAGCAGCTTAGATTGGGGACTAGCGGGGGGGCTTGGCACCTACAATGAGCAGTTCTTC,CASSLDWGLAGGLGTYNEQFF
.,TRBV9,many,TRBJ1-6,TGTGCCAGCAGCGGAAACAGGGAGGGCTCCTATAATTCACCCCTCCACTTT,CASSGNREGSYNSPLHF
TRBD2,TRBV20-1,few,TRBJ2-3,TGCAGTGCTCTAGCGGGGGGGTACTCAGATACGCAGTATTTT,CSALAGGYSDTQYF
TRBD2,TRBV7-2,.,TRBJ2-1,TGTGCCAGCAGCTTACCAGCTAGCGGGGGGCCTCCGATCCCAGACAATGAGCAGTTCTTC,CASSLPASGGPPIPDNEQFF
TRBD1,TRBV4-3,.,TRBJ1-6,TGCGCCAGCAGTGCTGACAGGGGGAGTTCACCCCTCCACTTT,CASSADRGSSPLHF
.,TRBV20-1,.,TRBJ2-7,TGCAGTGCTAGATCTGCCGGGGCCGAGCAGTACTTC,CSARSAGAEQYF
.,TRBV12-3/TRBV12-4,many,TRBJ1-6,TGTGCCAGCAGTTTAGACAGTCCGAATTCACCCCTCCACTTT,CASSLDSPNSPLHF
TRBD2,TRBV7-6,many,TRBJ2-1,TGTGCCAGCAGCGCGGGACTACCGAATGAGCAGTTCTTC,CASSAGLPNEQFF
TRBD2,TRBV7-2,.,TRBJ2-1,TGTGCCAGCAGCCCGCGGGGACTTAGCGGGAATGAGCAGTTCTTC,CASSPRGLSGNEQFF
.,TRBV4-2,.,TRBJ2-3,TGTGCCAGCAGCCAAGATATCCCTGGGACACACGGCACAGATACGCAGTATTTT,CASSQDIPGTHGTDTQYF
.,TRBV15,.,TRBJ2-3,TGTGCCACCAGCGTCGGGAGCACAGATACGCAGTATTTT,CATSVGSTDTQYF
TRBD1,TRBV7-2,many,TRBJ2-2,TGTGCCAGCAGCCCCCTGACAGGGGGTAAGGCCGGGGAGCTGTTTTTT,CASSPLTGGKAGELFF
.,TRBV7-9,.,TRBJ2-5,TGTGCCAGCAGCTTAATGCGCGAGGCGGTGGAGACCCAGTACTTC,CASSLMREAVETQYF
.,TRBV6-1,many,TRBJ2-7,TGTGCCAGCAGTGAATATTCGCCAGGGCCTTACGAGCAGTACTTC,CASSEYSPGPYEQYF
TRBD1,TRBV6-6,.,TRBJ1-2,TGTGCCAGCAGTTACGGGGGTGGACAGGGGGCGAATGGCTACACCTTC,CASSYGGGQGANGYTF
.,TRBV5-8,few,TRBJ2-1,TGTGCCAGCAGCTTGGGGGCTGGGTTTGAGCAGTTCTTC,CASSLGAGFEQFF
TRBD1,TRBV9,.,TRBJ2-3,TGTGCCAGCAGCGCCGGGACAGGGATCGCAGATACGCAGTATTTT,CASSAGTGIADTQYF